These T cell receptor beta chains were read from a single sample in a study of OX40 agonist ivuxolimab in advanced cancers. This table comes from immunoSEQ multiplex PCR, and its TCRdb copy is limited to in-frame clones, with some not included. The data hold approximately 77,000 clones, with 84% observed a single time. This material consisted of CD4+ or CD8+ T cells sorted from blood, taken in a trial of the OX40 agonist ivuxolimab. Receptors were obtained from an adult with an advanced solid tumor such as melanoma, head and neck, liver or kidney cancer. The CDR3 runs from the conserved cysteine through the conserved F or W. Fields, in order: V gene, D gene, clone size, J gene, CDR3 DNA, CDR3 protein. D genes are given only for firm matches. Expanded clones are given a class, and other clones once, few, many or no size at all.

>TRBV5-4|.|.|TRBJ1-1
TGTGCCAGCAGCTTCGGGCGGGTCGGCACTGAAGCTTTCTTT
CASSFGRVGTEAFF
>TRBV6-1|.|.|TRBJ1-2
TGTGCCAGCAGCGGGACCCTCTATGGCTACACCTTC
CASSGTLYGYTF
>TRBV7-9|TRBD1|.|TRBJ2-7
TGTGCCAGCAGCCAAGAAATAGTGGCACAGGGGGCGGTCTACGAGCAGTACTTC
CASSQEIVAQGAVYEQYF
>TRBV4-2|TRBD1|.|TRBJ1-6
TGTGCCAGCAGCCAAATTAGGGGGCAGGATTCACCCCTCCACTTT
CASSQIRGQDSPLHF
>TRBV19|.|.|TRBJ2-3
TGTGCCAGTAGTACCCATGGACCGTTCCAACAGTATTTT
CASSTHGPFQQYF
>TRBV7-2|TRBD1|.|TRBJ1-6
TGTGCCAGCAGCTTAGTCCCGGGACAGAGTAATTCACCCCTCCACTTT
CASSLVPGQSNSPLHF
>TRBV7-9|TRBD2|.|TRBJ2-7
TGTGCCAGCAGCCCGGCGGCGGCGGGGGACCACGAGCAGTACTTC
CASSPAAAGDHEQYF
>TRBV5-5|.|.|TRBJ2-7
TGTGCCAGCAGCTTATGGCACTCCTACGAGCAGTACTTC
CASSLWHSYEQYF
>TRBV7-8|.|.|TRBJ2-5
TGTGCCAGCAGCGTTCGTCTTCCCGCGGACGTAAAAGAGACCCAGTACTTC
CASSVRLPADVKETQYF
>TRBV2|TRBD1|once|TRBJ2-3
TGTGCCAGCAGGAGGGGACAGAGCACAGATACGCAGTATTTT
CASRRGQSTDTQYF
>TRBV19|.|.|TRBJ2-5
TGTGCCAGTAGGGGGACCCCGTCGTGGGAGACCCAGTACTTC
CASRGTPSWETQYF
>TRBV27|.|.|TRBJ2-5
TGTGCCAGCAGTTTATGGGGGCCAGAGACCCAGTACTTC
CASSLWGPETQYF
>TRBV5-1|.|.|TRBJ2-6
TGCGCCAGCAGCCCGCGGGGGCGAGGGGCCAACGTCCTGACTTTC
CASSPRGRGANVLTF
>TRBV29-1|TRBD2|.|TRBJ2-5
TGCAGCGTTGAAGGGGGACCAGCGGGGCCCCAAGAGACCCAGTACTTC
CSVEGGPAGPQETQYF
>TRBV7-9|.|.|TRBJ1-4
TGTGCCAGCAGCCCAGCCATGGGCCACCTCAGTGAAAAACTGTTTTTT
CASSPAMGHLSEKLFF
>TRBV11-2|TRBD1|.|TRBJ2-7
TGTGCCAGCAGCCCCCGGGGAGGACAGGGAATCAACGAGCAGTACTTC
CASSPRGGQGINEQYF
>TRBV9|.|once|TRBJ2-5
TGTGCCAGCAGCAAACTTTACGGAGAGACCCAGTACTTC
CASSKLYGETQYF
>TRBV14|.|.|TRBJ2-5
TGTGCCAGCAGCCAAGGGGCCAGATCAGAGACCCAGTACTTC
CASSQGARSETQYF
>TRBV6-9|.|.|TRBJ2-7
TGTGCCAGCAGTTATAGGGACGCAAGCTCCTACGAGCAGTACTTC
CASSYRDASSYEQYF
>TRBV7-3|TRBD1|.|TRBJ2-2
TGTGCCAGCAGCTTAATGACGACAGGGTCGAACACCGGGGAGCTGTTTTTT
CASSLMTTGSNTGELFF
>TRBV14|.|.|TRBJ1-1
TGTGCCAGCAGCCAAGATGAGCGGAACACTGAAGCTTTCTTT
CASSQDERNTEAFF
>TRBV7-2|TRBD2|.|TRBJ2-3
TGTGCCAGCAGCTTAGATCCTAGCGGGGGGTCGACATATTTT
CASSLDPSGGSTYF
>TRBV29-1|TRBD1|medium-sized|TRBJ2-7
TGCAGCGTCCTTAGGACAGGGGGCTACGAGCAGTACTTC
CSVLRTGGYEQYF
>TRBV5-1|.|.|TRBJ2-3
TGCGCCAGCAGCTTGGTTTTCCAGCGAGATACGCAGTATTTT
CASSLVFQRDTQYF
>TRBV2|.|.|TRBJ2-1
TGTGCCAGCAGTGAAAAGAGCTACCATGAGCAGTTCTTC
CASSEKSYHEQFF
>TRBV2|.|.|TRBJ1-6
TGTGCCAGCAGCCTGACATCTTTAAGCTCACCCCTCCACTTT
CASSLTSLSSPLHF
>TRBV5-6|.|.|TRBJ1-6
TGTGCCAGCAGCTATGATGGGACGGTGGGTAATTCACCCCTCCACTTT
CASSYDGTVGNSPLHF
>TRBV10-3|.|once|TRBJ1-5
TGTGCCATCAGTGACGGGGTGTACCAGCCCCAGCATTTT
CAISDGVYQPQHF
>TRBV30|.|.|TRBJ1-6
TGTGCCTGGGGGGGCGATCAAGGATCCTATAATTCACCCCTCCACTTT
CAWGGDQGSYNSPLHF
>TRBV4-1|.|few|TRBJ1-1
TGCGCCAGCAGCGGTCGGACGGAGAGTGAAGCTTTCTTT
CASSGRTESEAFF
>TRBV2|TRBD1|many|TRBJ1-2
TGTGCCAGCAGACCGACAGGGCTTGTCTATGGCTACACCTTC
CASRPTGLVYGYTF
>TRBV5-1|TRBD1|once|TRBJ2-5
TGCGCCAGCAGCTTGGTCGGGACAGCGTCCCAAGAGACCCAGTACTTC
CASSLVGTASQETQYF
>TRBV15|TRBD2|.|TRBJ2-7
TGTGCCACCAGCAGAGGACTCGGACTAGCGGCCTACGAGCAGTACTTC
CATSRGLGLAAYEQYF
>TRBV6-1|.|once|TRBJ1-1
TGTGCCAGCAATAGGAACACTGAAGCTTTCTTT
CASNRNTEAFF
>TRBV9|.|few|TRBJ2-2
TGTGCCAGCAGCGTAGATGTGGATTTGAACACCGGGGAGCTGTTTTTT
CASSVDVDLNTGELFF
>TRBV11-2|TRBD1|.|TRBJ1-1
TGTGCCAGCAGCTCCCCCTACAGGGGCGGACAAGCTTTCTTT
CASSSPYRGGQAFF
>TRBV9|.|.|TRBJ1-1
TGTGCCAGCAGCGGACCTATTGCTGAAGCTTTCTTT
CASSGPIAEAFF
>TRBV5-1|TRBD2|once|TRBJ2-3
TGCGCCAGCAGCTTGGGTTCTAGCGGGGGGACCAAGGCAGATATGCAGTATTTT
CASSLGSSGGTKADMQYF
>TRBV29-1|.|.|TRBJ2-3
TGCAGCGTCGAGGGGGCAGATACGCAGTATTTT
CSVEGADTQYF
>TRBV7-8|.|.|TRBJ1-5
TGTGCCAGCAGCTTAGGTGGGGACGTACGCAATCAGCCCCAGCATTTT
CASSLGGDVRNQPQHF